These T cell receptor beta chains were read from a single sample in a study of blood T cell repertoires in COVID-19. Generated by immunoSEQ multiplex PCR, the TCRdb table keeps only in-frame clones and is missing some. The table has around 310,000 clones, around 89% seen once. What was sequenced was peripheral blood. These TCRs come from a woman between 45 and 65 years old with active or convalescent COVID-19. CDR3s include the opening cysteine and the closing phenylalanine or tryptophan. The D gene is left open where the match is weak.

14 TRBJ1-3 TRBV10-2 - CASSAGGSGNTIYF
14 TRBJ2-5 TRBV6-2/TRBV6-3 - CASSYTTSWETQYF
15 TRBJ2-1 TRBV7-2 - CASSFGMAGAGEQFF
13 TRBJ2-3 TRBV10-3 - CAIRSGWGDTQYF
17 TRBJ1-1 TRBV4-3 TRBD1 CASSQDGTGKKFTEAFF
19 TRBJ2-2 TRBV4-2 TRBD2 CASSQEGTSATTNTGELFF
15 TRBJ1-2 TRBV19 - CASSPRGGVVYGYTF
15 TRBJ1-6 TRBV19 TRBD1 CASQGVLPMNSPLHF
15 TRBJ2-5 TRBV15 - CATSRKGGYQETQYF
15 TRBJ2-1 TRBV19 TRBD1 CASSIRGTAYNEQFF
12 TRBJ1-1 TRBV3-1/TRBV3-2 - CACLGGGTEAFF
15 TRBJ1-4 TRBV7-9 TRBD1 CASSPGGPTNEKLFF
13 TRBJ1-4 TRBV12-3/TRBV12-4 TRBD1 CASSLRGREKLFF
15 TRBJ1-3 TRBV4-1 - CASSQATRLGNTIYF
16 TRBJ2-7 TRBV27 TRBD2 CASSSPRTSGTYEQYF
12 TRBJ1-2 TRBV30 - CAWSESNYGYTF
16 TRBJ1-1 TRBV27 TRBD1 CASSPNVNRGLTEAFF
12 TRBJ2-5 TRBV2 - CASSDSQETQYF
16 TRBJ2-7 TRBV29-1 - CSVFLAGTLTNYEQYF
15 TRBJ2-2 TRBV12-2 - CASRLETGVNGELFF
18 TRBJ2-4 TRBV5-8 TRBD1 CASSLGTGTGVYKNIQYF
14 TRBJ2-3 TRBV15 - CATSRGRFTDTQYF
14 TRBJ1-5 TRBV24-1 - CATSDGGTNQPQHF
16 TRBJ1-4 TRBV4-2 TRBD1 CASSQGKGQTNEKLFF
13 TRBJ1-2 TRBV21-1 - CASGGPANYGYTF
14 TRBJ2-5 TRBV18 TRBD1 CASSLTGMQETQYF
16 TRBJ1-1 TRBV20-1 TRBD1 CSASRAGGGMNTEAFF
18 TRBJ2-3 TRBV18 TRBD2 CASSPSNSPTGGTDTQYF
16 TRBJ2-1 TRBV30 TRBD2 CAWRPTSGSIINEQFF
13 TRBJ1-2 TRBV27 TRBD1 CASRRDRNYGYTF
13 TRBJ1-2 TRBV19 - CASRKGAGYGYTF
14 TRBJ2-3 TRBV5-1 TRBD2 CASSPGLATDTQYF
13 TRBJ1-5 TRBV4-1 - CASSQESDQPQHF
12 TRBJ1-1 TRBV28 - CASSSPSLEAFF
16 TRBJ2-3 TRBV5-1 - CASSLGGSGVTDTQYF
15 TRBJ2-2 TRBV19 TRBD1 CASTVDRVTTGELFF
13 TRBJ1-1 TRBV29-1 - CSVEDTVGTEAFF
16 TRBJ1-2 TRBV6-1 TRBD1 CASSEIPGQGKYGYTF
15 TRBJ1-6 TRBV7-2 - CASSLIGQTNSPLHF
14 TRBJ2-3 TRBV7-3 - CASSPGGSTDTQYF
17 TRBJ2-5 TRBV6-2/TRBV6-3 TRBD1 CASSYIPGTGKGETQYF
17 TRBJ2-5 TRBV19 TRBD2 CASSSGTSGTWGETQYF
14 TRBJ1-1 TRBV29-1 - CSVGPRVAATEAFF
18 TRBJ2-6 TRBV18 - CASSPPNQDSSGANVLTF
18 TRBJ1-5 TRBV4-1 TRBD1 CASSQEGQGARSNQPQHF
13 TRBJ2-1 TRBV3-1/TRBV3-2 TRBD2 CASSQGGGGEQFF
14 TRBJ1-6 TRBV28 - CASSAPDRGSPLHF
14 TRBJ1-1 TRBV7-2 - CASSGAGMNTEAFF
15 TRBJ2-3 TRBV6-4 - CASSIRAGHADTQYF
13 TRBJ2-1 TRBV29-1 TRBD2 CSSWTSGSSEQFF
15 TRBJ1-4 TRBV28 - CASSLSPTREGKLFF
14 TRBJ2-3 TRBV20-1 TRBD1 CSAIDRGFTDTQYF
16 TRBJ1-6 TRBV7-6 - CASSLEQGVNNSPLHF
16 TRBJ1-2 TRBV28 - CASSLSLSPGGYGYTF
13 TRBJ2-5 TRBV9 - CASSSGLRETQYF